This TCR beta chain was captured by sequencing in a study of T-cell memory formation after mild COVID-19. Study-level background: TCR clusters largely stayed donor specific. Study-level points and caveats: Clones that shrank (day 15 to 85) were balanced CD4/CD8, whereas later expanders leaned CD4+. Contracting clones localized mainly to CM and EM when CD4+ and mainly to EMRA when CD8+.

V shed 6 bases and J 4 bases; nucleotides not matched to a gene: 15. CDR1 is DFQATT and CDR2 is SNEGSKA in the germline V gene (reference sequence). This CDR3 region has 18 residues. This clonotype came up many times. Antigen: not known. Constant-segment primers were used for 5'RACE, and the resulting TCR alpha and TCR beta cDNA libraries carried sample barcodes and UMIs. TCRdb used MiXCR to reprocess the 5' RACE reads, holding one entry per CDR3 protein. The repertoire includes a few hundred thousand distinct CDR3 sequences, approximately 21% of them detected once, and roughly an eighth sits in the top ten.

The TCR sequence derives from an adult woman who had mild COVID-19 (a few samples of this study predate the infection). Cell type and time point are not known. The chain is built from TRBV20-1 and TRBJ2-1; TRBD2 agrees at 13 bases. Sequencing input: PBMCs or a T cell subset sorted from them (not recorded which). Here the CDR3 reads CSATTSGRKGGKYNEQFF. The CDR3 DNA reads as TGCAGTGCCACGACTAGCGGGAGGAAAGGGGGCAAATACAATGAGCAGTTCTTC.